A selection of T cell receptor beta chains follows, all from one sample in a study of cytomegalovirus exposure and HLA in healthy donors. Measured with immunoSEQ multiplex PCR; TCRdb has only the in-frame clones, and not every one. This specimen shows 150,000 to 250,000 clones; the ten leading clones hold less than 0.9%. What was sequenced was PBMCs. The source of these receptors is a boy younger than 18 in good health and CMV-seronegative. The conserved cysteine and the conserved F or W are not part of the CDR3 here. Fields, in order: J gene, V gene, CDR3 protein.

J gene: TRBJ1-2; V gene: TRBV19; CDR3 protein: ASKGQGRGYGYT
J gene: TRBJ2-1; V gene: TRBV6-5; CDR3 protein: ASSYAGTSGGYEQF
J gene: TRBJ1-6; V gene: TRBV6-5; CDR3 protein: ASSYSGQGNSPLH
J gene: TRBJ2-2; V gene: TRBV7-6; CDR3 protein: ASSRGTGELF
J gene: TRBJ1-1; V gene: TRBV6-5; CDR3 protein: ASSRGFVRGGFAF
J gene: TRBJ1-5; V gene: TRBV27; CDR3 protein: ASSPSNSNQPQH
J gene: TRBJ1-6; V gene: TRBV9; CDR3 protein: ASSVAGNSPLH
J gene: TRBJ2-3; V gene: TRBV7-7; CDR3 protein: ASSLELAGLGDTQY
J gene: TRBJ2-3; V gene: TRBV9; CDR3 protein: ASSFRGAGGKSDTQY
J gene: TRBJ2-7; V gene: TRBV28; CDR3 protein: ASSFGVAGVGEQY
J gene: TRBJ1-5; V gene: TRBV19; CDR3 protein: ASSIDRVTAHSNQPQH
J gene: TRBJ2-7; V gene: TRBV7-8; CDR3 protein: ASSSPYRGAYEQY
J gene: TRBJ1-2; V gene: TRBV5-1; CDR3 protein: ASSLTAANYGYT
J gene: TRBJ2-3; V gene: TRBV11-2; CDR3 protein: ASSLSPTTEDTQY
J gene: TRBJ2-3; V gene: TRBV27; CDR3 protein: ASTRVGVTDTQY
J gene: TRBJ2-3; V gene: TRBV2; CDR3 protein: ASSELGQTISFTQY
J gene: TRBJ2-2; V gene: TRBV11-3; CDR3 protein: ASSSWGEAGELF
J gene: TRBJ2-1; V gene: TRBV5-6; CDR3 protein: ASSPQQRGGLDEQF
J gene: TRBJ1-3; V gene: TRBV9; CDR3 protein: ASSAATPGDYGNTIY
J gene: TRBJ2-7; V gene: TRBV27; CDR3 protein: ASSLGGQAYEQY
J gene: TRBJ2-3; V gene: TRBV6-5; CDR3 protein: ASSSGGGRNTQY
J gene: TRBJ2-1; V gene: TRBV30; CDR3 protein: AWSVGSGGVDYNEQF
J gene: TRBJ1-5; V gene: TRBV7-8; CDR3 protein: ASSPRHLQPQH
J gene: TRBJ1-3; V gene: TRBV19; CDR3 protein: ASSIGLSSGNTIY
J gene: TRBJ2-7; V gene: TRBV7-2; CDR3 protein: ASSLGQGRKEQY
J gene: TRBJ2-5; V gene: TRBV10-3; CDR3 protein: ATGLAGGGETQY
J gene: TRBJ2-7; V gene: TRBV7-2; CDR3 protein: ASSLGTGGTNEQY
J gene: TRBJ2-6; V gene: TRBV11-2; CDR3 protein: ASSHGGSGANVLT
J gene: TRBJ1-1; V gene: TRBV6-5; CDR3 protein: ASRRIGQGEGQAF
J gene: TRBJ2-7; V gene: TRBV7-3; CDR3 protein: ASSLTPVLGAYEQY
J gene: TRBJ1-3; V gene: TRBV18; CDR3 protein: ASSSTGTGSGNTIY
J gene: TRBJ2-7; V gene: TRBV2; CDR3 protein: ASRTEARVYEQY
J gene: TRBJ2-1; V gene: TRBV5-1; CDR3 protein: ASSSDYGRFYNEQF
J gene: TRBJ1-4; V gene: TRBV11-1; CDR3 protein: ASSLGQARGKLF
J gene: TRBJ1-4; V gene: TRBV6-6; CDR3 protein: ASRGGAADEKLF
J gene: TRBJ2-7; V gene: TRBV10-1; CDR3 protein: ASSDAQGMGSYEQY
J gene: TRBJ2-7; V gene: TRBV9; CDR3 protein: ASSQGPGVAYEQY
J gene: TRBJ1-1; V gene: TRBV18; CDR3 protein: ASSPQDKNTEAF
J gene: TRBJ1-6; V gene: TRBV6-5; CDR3 protein: ASMIGVRSPLH
J gene: TRBJ1-2; V gene: TRBV30; CDR3 protein: AWTLRRQGVYGYT